This T cell receptor beta chain was captured in a study of shared clonotypes between healthy human individuals. The table lists this clone with a few counts. Clones were read by immunoSEQ multiplex PCR, and TCRdb kept only the in-frame ones, dropping some. The table lists 2 million to 2.5 million clones, 85% to 95% of them singletons. This CDR3 contains 13 residues. Losses at the gene ends were 3 bases for V and 5 bases for J; bases not matched to a gene: 3. Germline V gene sequence: CDR1 MDHEN, CDR2 SYDVKM. The chain joins TRBV28 to TRBJ1-1, with 7 nucleotides matching TRBD1. This TCR was recovered from a man in his late teens or twenties in good health. Some clones in this sample may be carry-over from other donors' samples. The specimen was naive CD4+ T cells from PBMCs. Subset of the sample: CD45RA+ positively selected. The CDR3 here is CASSLTGWTEAFF. The CDR3 nucleotides are TGTGCCAGCAGTTTGACAGGGTGGACTGAAGCTTTCTTT.